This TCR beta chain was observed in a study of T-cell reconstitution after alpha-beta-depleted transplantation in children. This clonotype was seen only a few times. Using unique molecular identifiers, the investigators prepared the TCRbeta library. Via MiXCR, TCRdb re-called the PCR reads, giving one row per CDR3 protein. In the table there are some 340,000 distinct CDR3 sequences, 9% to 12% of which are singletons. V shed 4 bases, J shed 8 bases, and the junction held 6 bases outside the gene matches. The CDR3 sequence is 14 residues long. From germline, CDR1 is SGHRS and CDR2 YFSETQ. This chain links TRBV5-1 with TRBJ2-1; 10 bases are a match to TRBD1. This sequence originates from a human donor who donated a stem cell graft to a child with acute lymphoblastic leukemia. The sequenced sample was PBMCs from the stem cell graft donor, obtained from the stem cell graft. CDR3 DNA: TGCGCCAGCAGCCCCGGGACAGGGGCCGATGAGCAGTTCTTC. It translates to CASSPGTGADEQFF.